The 2 T cell receptor beta chains listed next were all sequenced from one sample in a study of blood T cell repertoires in COVID-19. Libraries were prepared by immunoSEQ multiplex PCR; TCRdb keeps only in-frame clonotypes and omits some of them. The sample includes 250,000 to 350,000 clones, approximately 90% of them seen just once. Sample: PBMCs or T cells enriched from blood (not recorded which). The receptors shown here come from a woman between 18 and 29 years old who had recovered from COVID-19.

CDR3 DNA: TGTGCCAGTAGTCCGCAGGGGGATAACACTGAAGCTTTCTTT. It specifies CASSPQGDNTEAFF. The J gene is TRBJ1-1, the V gene TRBV19; 7 nucleotides agree with TRBD1. The germline CDR1 and CDR2 sequences are LNHDA and SQIVND (reference sequence). The CDR3 totals 14 residues. Trimming took 5 bases from V and 2 from J; bases not matched to a gene: 5.

The chain combines TRBV10-3 with TRBJ1-4; TRBD1 aligns across 8 bases. Germline CDR1 is ENHRY and CDR2 is SYGVKD. This CDR3 region has 17 residues. V was pared by 11 bases and J by 7 bases, with 21 bases of the junction left unmatched. In DNA form, the CDR3 reads TGTGCCTCCTCCCCCAGGGGGCGCTTGGACCCCCGTGAAAAACTGTTTTTT. It codes for CASSPRGRLDPREKLFF.